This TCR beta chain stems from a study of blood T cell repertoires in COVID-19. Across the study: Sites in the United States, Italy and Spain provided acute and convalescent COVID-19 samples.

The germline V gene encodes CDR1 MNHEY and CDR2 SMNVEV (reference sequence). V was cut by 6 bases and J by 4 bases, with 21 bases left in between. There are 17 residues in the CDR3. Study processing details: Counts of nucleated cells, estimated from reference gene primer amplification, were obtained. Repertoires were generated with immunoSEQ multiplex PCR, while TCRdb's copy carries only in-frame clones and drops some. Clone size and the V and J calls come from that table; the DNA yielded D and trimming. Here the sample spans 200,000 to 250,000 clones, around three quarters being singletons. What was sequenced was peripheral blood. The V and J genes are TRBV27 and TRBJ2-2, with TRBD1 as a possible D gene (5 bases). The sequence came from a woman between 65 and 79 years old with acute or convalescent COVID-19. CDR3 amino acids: CASSPRAPQTLTGELFF. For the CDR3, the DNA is TGTGCCAGCAGCCCCAGGGCGCCACAAACCCTCACCGGGGAGCTGTTTTTT.